The 25 T cell receptor beta chains below all came from one sample that was sequenced in a study of cytomegalovirus exposure and HLA in healthy donors. Primers: 60 Vbeta forward and 13 Jbeta reverse. Here immunoSEQ multiplex PCR was the method, and the copy in TCRdb shows in-frame clones only, minus some. The sample includes around 220,000 clones, 75% to 80% of them seen just once. The specimen sequenced was PBMCs. The origin of the receptors is a man aged 18-30 years in good health and CMV-seronegative.

The gene calls are TRBV25-1 and TRBJ1-2; 7 bases are a match to TRBD1. The CDR3 is 16 amino acids. Per germline, CDR1 MGHDK and CDR2 SYGVNS. With V trimmed by 1 base and J by 0 bases, 5 bases remained unmatched. The CDR3 DNA follows: TGTGCCAGCAGTGAATCCCACAGGGGCGCTAACTATGGCTACACCTTC. Its translation: CASSESHRGANYGYTF.

The V and J genes are TRBV28 and TRBJ2-3; D is ambiguous. Germline V lookup: CDR1 MDHEN, CDR2 SYDVKM. This CDR3 is 14 amino acids long. V lost 5 bases and J lost 1, with 10 bases in between. CDR3 protein: CASSISPGTDTQYF. Written as DNA, the CDR3 is TGTGCCAGCAGTATCTCACCAGGCACAGATACGCAGTATTTT.

This clone has only a few counts. The V call is TRBV7-8, the J call TRBJ2-7; D gene ambiguous. Germline assignment: CDR1 SGHVS and CDR2 FQNEAQ. The CDR3 runs to 17 residues. V was shortened by 2 bases and J by 3 bases, with 20 bases between the two germline ends. The CDR3 nucleotides read TGTGCCAGCAGCTTAAATATGGGCCCTACTTCAAACTACGAGCAGTACTTC. Translating gives CASSLNMGPTSNYEQYF.

The chain couples TRBV15 to TRBJ1-2, with D hard to call. Germline V gene data show CDR1 as LNHNV and CDR2 as YYDKDF (reference sequence). V was cut by 5 bases and J by 7 bases, with 8 bases left in between. The length of the CDR3 is 11 residues. The CDR3 loop is CATSDGGGYTF. For the CDR3, the DNA is TGTGCCACCAGCGACGGAGGTGGCTACACCTTC.

The chain joins TRBV19 to TRBJ2-1; 8 bases agree with TRBD2. Losses at the gene ends were 5 bases for V and 2 bases for J; bases not matched to a gene: 5. The CDR3 has 15 residues. The germline CDR1 and CDR2 sequences are LNHDA and SQIVND (reference sequence). CDR3 protein: CASSVASGPYNEQFF. The CDR3 DNA follows: TGTGCCAGTAGTGTGGCTAGCGGGCCCTACAATGAGCAGTTCTTC.

V is TRBV7-9 and J is TRBJ2-7, with D maybe TRBD1 (6 bases). Germline V lookup: CDR1 SEHNR, CDR2 FQNEAQ (reference sequence). The V end was cut by 5 bases, the J end by 5 bases, with 13 bases between. The CDR3 is 13 residues long. Written as DNA, the CDR3 is TGTGCCAGCAGCCAACAGGGTCCCCACGAGCAGTACTTC. It yields the protein CASSQQGPHEQYF.

The chain recombines TRBV19 with TRBJ2-7; TRBD1 might be the D (5 bases). The length of the CDR3 is 11 residues. Trimming took off 7 bases at V and 6 bases at J, with 10 bases between the two ends. CDR1 and CDR2 from the germline V gene are LNHDA and SQIVND (reference sequence). This CDR3 reads CASKGRGEQYF. The CDR3 region has the DNA TGTGCCAGTAAAGGAAGGGGCGAGCAGTACTTC.

The genes are TRBV5-1 and TRBJ2-7, with 7 bases identical to TRBD2. Germline CDR1 SGHRS, CDR2 YFSETQ. There are 13 residues in the CDR3. V lost 2 bases, J lost 3 bases, and 2 bases stayed unmatched. The CDR3 coding sequence is TGCGCCAGCAGCTTATCGGGAGGCTACGAGCAGTACTTC. Amino acid sequence: CASSLSGGYEQYF.

This chain links TRBV30 with TRBJ2-5; TRBD2 agrees at 7 bases. The tail of the sequence fits TRBJ2-7 better, so the J call may be wrong. This CDR3 region has 11 residues. From germline, CDR1 is GTSNPN and CDR2 SVGIG (reference sequence). The CDR3 nucleotides are TGTGCCTGGAGTTGGGGGGGCGAGCAGTACTTC. Translated: CAWSWGGEQYF.

This rearrangement joins TRBV7-6 to TRBJ2-1; a possible D gene is TRBD1 (6 bases). The CDR3 has 16 amino acids. From germline, CDR1 is SGHVS and CDR2 FNYEAQ. The V and J ends lost 2 bases and 2 bases respectively, with 13 bases between them. The CDR3: CASSLLGHTPYNEQFF. The CDR3 nucleotides are TGTGCCAGCAGCTTATTGGGACACACACCCTACAATGAGCAGTTCTTC.

The V gene is TRBV30, the J gene TRBJ1-2; D uncertain. Trimming took 1 base from V and 5 from J, leaving 8 bases between them. This CDR3 spans 12 amino acids. Germline CDR1 is GTSNPN and CDR2 is SVGIG (reference sequence). The CDR3 DNA sequence: TGTGCCTGGAGTGCAGGCGATTATGGCTACACCTTC. Translation gives CAWSAGDYGYTF.

The CDR3, as DNA: TGTGCCAGCAGCTTAGACACCTACGAGCAGTACTTC. It codes for CASSLDTYEQYF. The chain recombines TRBV11-3 with TRBJ2-7; D not resolved. This CDR3 comprises 12 residues. Germline assignment: CDR1 SGHNT and CDR2 YENEEA. The V and J ends lost 0 bases and 2 bases respectively, with 2 bases between them.

The chain combines TRBV29-1 with TRBJ2-3; D perhaps matches TRBD2 (7 bases). The germline CDR1 and CDR2 sequences are SQVTM and ANQGSEA. The V gene lost 6 bases and the J gene lost 0 bases, with 13 bases spanning the gap. The CDR3 has 14 amino acids. The CDR3 sequence is CSVTAGASTDTQYF. The CDR3 DNA is TGCAGCGTGACGGCGGGGGCTAGCACAGATACGCAGTATTTT.

The sample holds a few counts of this clone. The V gene is TRBV19, the J gene TRBJ2-6; TRBD1 is a possible D gene (6 bases). V lost 8 bases and J 0 bases, leaving 14 bases between the germline ends. CDR3 length equals 16 residues. CDR1 and CDR2 (germline): LNHDA, SQIVND (reference sequence). CDR3 region: CASSPGHPSGANVLTF. The CDR3 DNA reads TGTGCCAGTTCTCCGGGACACCCCTCTGGGGCCAACGTCCTGACTTTC.

In its sample, this clone was seen once. The chain employs TRBV27 and TRBJ2-3; no clear D. The CDR3 runs 13 residues. From germline, CDR1 is MNHEY and CDR2 SMNVEV (reference sequence). V lost 6 bases, J lost 0 bases, and 7 bases lay in between. The CDR3 coding sequence is TGTGCCAGCAGCAAACAAAGCACAGATACGCAGTATTTT. Translating it yields CASSKQSTDTQYF.

The chain uses TRBV12-5 and TRBJ2-5; TRBD2 matches at 9 bases. Germline V CDR1 and CDR2: LGHNT, FRNRAP. This CDR3 comprises 17 residues. V lost 1 base and J lost 4; bases outside the gene matches: 10. CDR3 in amino acids: CASGLEIAGALIETQYF. DNA for the CDR3: TGTGCTAGTGGTTTGGAGATAGCGGGGGCTCTAATAGAGACCCAGTACTTC.

The chain couples TRBV5-1 to TRBJ2-2; D is undetermined. The CDR3 totals 16 residues. Trimming took 0 bases from V and 1 from J, leaving 10 bases between them. CDR1 and CDR2 from the germline V gene are SGHRS and YFSETQ. The CDR3 here is CASSLAERMNTGELFF. The CDR3 coding sequence is TGCGCCAGCAGCTTGGCCGAGAGGATGAACACCGGGGAGCTGTTTTTT.

This clone was seen a handful of times. CDR3 DNA: TGTGCCAGCAGCCGGGGACTAGCGGGAGGGGCCGGGGAGCTGTTTTTT. It codes for CASSRGLAGGAGELFF. The chain couples TRBV9 to TRBJ2-2, with 16 bases identical to TRBD2. Germline V gene sequence: CDR1 SGDLS, CDR2 YYNGEE. V lost 4 bases, J lost 6 bases, and 3 bases stayed unmatched. This CDR3 has 16 residues. The full variable domain, its missing parts supplied by reference TRBV9 and TRBJ2-2, is DSGVTQTPKHLITATGQRVTLRCSPRSGDLSVYWYQQSLDQGLQFLIQYYNGEERAKGNILERFSAQQFPDLHSELNLSSLELGDSALYFCASSRGLAGGAGELFFGEGSRLTVL.

This clone appeared a few times. V and J are TRBV11-2 and TRBJ2-1; D remains ambiguous. CDR1 and CDR2 from the germline V gene are SGHAT and FQNNGV. Trimming stripped 1 base from V and 0 bases from J, with 7 bases between. This CDR3 contains 15 residues. The DNA of the CDR3 is TGTGCCAGCAGCTTAGGTGTAGACTCCTACAATGAGCAGTTCTTC. Translating it yields CASSLGVDSYNEQFF. Complete variable domain (other parts from reference TRBV11-2 and TRBJ2-1): EAGVAQSPRYKIIEKRQSVAFWCNPISGHATLYWYQQILGQGPKLLIQFQNNGVVDDSQLPKDRFSAERLKGVDSTLKIQPAKLEDSAVYLCASSLGVDSYNEQFFGPGTRLTVL.

This clone was detected once. V usage is TRBV19 and J usage is TRBJ1-5; D not certain. This CDR3 region has 12 residues. Between the trimmed V and J ends, which lost 5 bases and 7 bases, there was a span of 9 bases. The V gene's germline CDR1 is LNHDA and CDR2 SQIVND (reference sequence). CDR3 sequence: CASSARLQPQHF. For the CDR3, the DNA is TGTGCCAGTAGTGCTAGGCTCCAGCCCCAGCATTTT. Variable domain in full (rest from reference TRBV19 and TRBJ1-5): DGGITQSPKYLFRKEGQNVTLSCEQNLNHDAMYWYRQDPGQGLRLIYYSQIVNDFQKGDIAEGYSVSREKKESFPLTVTSAQKNPTAFYLCASSARLQPQHFGDGTRLSIL.

The rearrangement links TRBV4-3 to TRBJ2-2, with 12 bases aligning to TRBD2. The CDR3 runs to 17 residues. The trim removed 4 bases at V and 4 bases at J, leaving 7 bases unmatched. In germline, CDR1 is LGHNA, CDR2 YSLEER. CDR3 coding DNA: TGCGCCAGCAGCCCAGGCCTAGCGGGAGGGATCACCGGGGAGCTGTTTTTT. Amino acid sequence: CASSPGLAGGITGELFF.

This clone was counted a few times. The rearrangement links TRBV27 to TRBJ1-2; 12 bases are shared with TRBD1. Per the germline V gene, CDR1 is MNHEY and CDR2 is SMNVEV (reference sequence). Trimming cost V 6 bases and J 2 bases; bases outside gene matches: 13. The CDR3 loop spans 18 amino acids. For the CDR3, the DNA is TGTGCCAGCAGGCCAGTTACCGGGACAGGGGGCGCAAACTATGGCTACACCTTC. Translated, it gives CASRPVTGTGGANYGYTF.

The J gene is TRBJ1-2, the V gene TRBV10-3; tentatively, D is TRBD1 (6 bases). The CDR3 covers 13 residues. Trimming took 5 bases from V and 3 from J, leaving 10 bases between them. Germline V CDR1 and CDR2: ENHRY, SYGVKD. CDR3 nucleotide sequence: TGTGCCATCAGTCGGACAGAACACTATGGCTACACCTTC. Protein product: CAISRTEHYGYTF.

V gene TRBV7-3 combines with J gene TRBJ1-2; TRBD1 might be the D (6 bases). Germline CDR1 is SGHTA and CDR2 is FQGTGA. The CDR3 has 13 amino acids. Deletions cut 5 bases from V and 4 bases from J, with 11 bases between. CDR3 nucleotides: TGTGCCAGCAGCCCGGACAGCGCCTATGGCTACACCTTC. Its protein product is CASSPDSAYGYTF.

The sample holds a few counts of this clone. This chain links TRBV30 with TRBJ1-4; D is unclear. Germline assignment: CDR1 GTSNPN and CDR2 SVGIG (reference sequence). The ends were cut back, 3 bases at V and 8 bases at J, with 7 bases in the middle. The CDR3 consists of 11 residues. CDR3 nucleotides: TGTGCCTGGAGACGGGAGGAAAAACTGTTTTTT. Translation: CAWRREEKLFF. Variable domain in full (rest from reference TRBV30 and TRBJ1-4): SQTIHQWPATLVQPVGSPLSLECTVEGTSNPNLYWYRQAAGRGLQLLFYSVGIGQISSEVPQNLSASRPQDRQFILSSKKLLLSDSGFYLCAWRREEKLFFGSGTQLSVL.